A single sample is the source of the 26 T cell receptor beta chains below, sequenced in a study of molecular identifiers for immune sequencing clone quantification. TCRdb processed the PCR reads anew with MiXCR; each CDR3 protein has one entry. The table records hundreds of thousands of distinct CDR3 sequences, 24% of them present only once. The sequencing input was naive CD8+ T cells from blood, with Jurkat cell RNA spiked in. Subset in this sample: FACS-sorted CD8+CD4-CCR7+CD45RA+ naive T cells. The origin of the receptors is a human donor in good health. Some libraries in this study had Jurkat cell RNA spiked in.

This chain connects TRBV27 to TRBJ2-7, with D possibly called TRBD1 or TRBD2 (5 bases each). From germline, CDR1 is MNHEY and CDR2 SMNVEV (reference sequence). With 2 bases removed from V and 6 bases from J, the gap between germline ends came to 14 bases. This CDR3 region has 14 residues. CDR3 DNA sequence: TGTGCCAGCAGTTTAGAGGGGTTTGTTCGCGAGCAGTACTTC. Protein sequence: CASSLEGFVREQYF.

The V gene is TRBV19, the J gene TRBJ2-7; the D is unclear. The CDR3 is made up of 14 amino acids. V was pared by 2 bases and J by 3 bases, with 11 bases between. Germline lookup yields CDR1 LNHDA and CDR2 SQIVND (reference sequence). DNA for the CDR3: TGTGCCAGTAGTATACTAAACTCCGGCTACGAGCAGTACTTC. Amino acid sequence: CASSILNSGYEQYF.

The chain has TRBV29-1 and TRBJ2-7; D might be TRBD1 (5 bases). Deletions cut 4 bases from V and 2 bases from J, with 12 bases between. This CDR3 is built from 13 residues. The germline gives CDR1 SQVTM, CDR2 ANQGSEA. The CDR3 DNA reads TGCAGCGTTGCCGGGCAGGGCCCCTACGAGCAGTACTTC. Translated, it gives CSVAGQGPYEQYF.

V gene TRBV27 combines with J gene TRBJ2-7; D is unresolved. From germline, CDR1 is MNHEY and CDR2 SMNVEV (reference sequence). Between the trimmed V and J ends, which lost 3 bases and 6 bases, there was a span of 15 bases. The CDR3 spans 14 residues. CDR3 in DNA: TGTGCCAGCAGTTTGCAACTCCGGGCCGGCGAGCAGTACTTC. As protein: CASSLQLRAGEQYF.

Notes on this clonotype: The junction departs from the called germline gene at one end, perhaps through a read error. The V gene is TRBV30, the J gene TRBJ2-7, with 8 bases fitting TRBD2. Looked up from germline, CDR1 is GTSNPN and CDR2 is SVGIG (reference sequence). The CDR3 sequence is 16 residues long. In nucleotides, the CDR3 is TGTACCTGGATTTCCCAGCGGGAGTCGGGGTCGTACGAGCAGTACTTC. Its translation: CTWISQRESGSYEQYF.

The chain combines TRBV28 with TRBJ1-5; possibly TRBD1 for D (5 bases). Trimming took off 6 bases at V and 6 bases at J, with 15 bases between the two ends. Germline V gene lookup returns CDR1 MDHEN and CDR2 SYDVKM. This CDR3 region has 14 residues. This chain's CDR3 is CASRSLMGPQPQHF. CDR3 sequence (DNA): TGTGCCAGCAGAAGTCTCATGGGACCTCAGCCCCAGCATTTT.

This rearrangement joins TRBV7-9 to TRBJ1-5; possible D gene TRBD1, 6 bases. Germline V gene data show CDR1 as SEHNR and CDR2 as FQNEAQ (reference sequence). V was shortened by 8 bases and J by 3 bases, with 17 bases between the two germline ends. The CDR3 has 15 amino acids. The CDR3 sequence: CASRSADSPNQPQHF. CDR3 in DNA: TGTGCCAGCCGCTCGGCGGACAGCCCCAATCAGCCCCAGCATTTT.

In this sample, this clonotype turned up many times. This rearrangement joins TRBV28 to TRBJ2-7; TRBD1 agrees at 7 bases. Trimming cost V 6 bases and J 3 bases; bases outside gene matches: 14. CDR1 and CDR2 (germline): MDHEN, SYDVKM. This CDR3 is built from 16 residues. CDR3 DNA: TGTGCCAGCAGGGCTAGGGTTGACAGGGTGGACTACGAGCAGTACTTC. Protein sequence: CASRARVDRVDYEQYF. Drawing the rest from reference TRBV28 and TRBJ2-7, the complete variable domain is DVKVTQSSRYLVKRTGEKVFLECVQDMDHENMFWYRQDPGLGLRLIYFSYDVKMKEKGDIPEGYSVSREKKERFSLILESASTNQTSMYLCASRARVDRVDYEQYFGPGTRLTVT.

V and J are TRBV4-1 and TRBJ2-1; 7 bases are shared with TRBD1. Trimming took 4 bases from V and 10 from J; bases not matched to a gene: 4. Germline lookup yields CDR1 MGHRA and CDR2 YSYEKL. The CDR3 is 12 amino acids. CDR3 in amino acids: CASSRTGVEQFF. For the CDR3, the DNA is TGCGCCAGCAGCCGAACAGGGGTCGAGCAGTTCTTC.

This clonotype was seen at least ten times. Here the CDR3 reads CASSSGDSLSSAEAFF. As DNA, the CDR3 is TGTGCCAGCAGTTCTGGGGACAGCCTTTCCTCCGCTGAAGCTTTCTTT. This rearrangement joins TRBV12-3 or TRBV12-4 to TRBJ1-1, with 7 bases matching TRBD1. The V and J ends lost 4 bases and 6 bases, in that order; junction bases with no gene match: 14. There are 16 residues in the CDR3.

Many counts were recorded for this clonotype. This chain uses TRBV28 with TRBJ1-5, with a tentative D call TRBD1 (6 bases). Trimming stripped 3 bases from V and 11 bases from J, with 17 bases between. Per germline, CDR1 MDHEN and CDR2 SYDVKM. The CDR3 has 14 residues. The CDR3 sequence: CASSLIRSPGAQHF. CDR3 coding DNA: TGTGCCAGCAGTTTGATCAGGTCCCCAGGGGCCCAGCATTTT.

This clonotype was counted many times. The chain recombines TRBV5-6 with TRBJ1-2; the match to TRBD1 covers 9 bases. The CDR3 totals 13 residues. V lost 6 bases, J lost 6 bases, and 6 bases stayed unmatched. Germline CDR1 SGHDT, CDR2 YYEEEE. CDR3 nucleotide sequence: TGTGCCAGCACCATGGGACAGGGCAATGGCTACACCTTC. This gives the protein CASTMGQGNGYTF.

This clonotype has only one observation. The V gene is TRBV19, the J gene TRBJ2-1; 10 bases fit TRBD2. Germline lookup yields CDR1 LNHDA and CDR2 SQIVND (reference sequence). Losses at the gene ends were 1 base for V and 14 bases for J; bases not matched to a gene: 8. The CDR3 covers 14 residues. The CDR3 bases are TGTGCCAGTAGTATAGGCAAAACCCTAGCGGGGGAGTTCTTC. The encoded protein is CASSIGKTLAGEFF.

This clonotype was detected only a few times. The gene calls are TRBV4-3 and TRBJ2-1; 7 bases align to TRBD1. The CDR3 has 16 amino acids. Germline assignment: CDR1 LGHNA and CDR2 YSLEER. V lost 1 base to trimming and J lost 5 bases; unmatched junction nucleotides: 8. CDR3 sequence (DNA): TGCGCCAGCAGCCAAGTGGGAGACAGGGCCCACAATGAGCAGTTCTTC. It codes for CASSQVGDRAHNEQFF.

In regard to this clonotype: This may stem from a read error, because a much larger clone lies one nucleotide away. The chain combines TRBV19 with TRBJ2-7; a possible D gene is TRBD2 (6 bases). Trimming took off 4 bases at V and 7 bases at J, with 11 bases between the two ends. Germline CDR1 reads LNHDA; CDR2 reads SQIVND (reference sequence). This CDR3 spans 12 amino acids. The CDR3 nucleotides read TGTGCCAGTAGTAGCGGGGCAGGTGAGCAGTACTTC. Amino acids: CASSSGAGEQYF.

This clonotype was found a few times. This rearrangement joins TRBV7-9 to TRBJ1-4, with D possibly being TRBD1 (5 bases). V shed 3 bases and J shed 3 bases, with 8 bases lying between them. Germline-derived CDR1 and CDR2 are SEHNR and FQNEAQ (reference sequence). CDR3 size: 14 residues. Here the CDR3 reads CASSFAGSNEKLFF. The CDR3 region has the DNA TGTGCCAGCAGCTTCGCAGGGTCTAATGAAAAACTGTTTTTT.

The table lists this clonotype with a count of one. A read error is likely, as this CDR3 ends without the conserved phenylalanine or tryptophan. The chain couples TRBV5-3 to TRBJ2-3; no reliable D call. TRBV5-3 carries the ORF label, with uncertain function. This CDR3 region has 15 residues. In DNA form, the CDR3 reads TGTGCCAGCAGCTTGGAGTGGGGAATGGCAGATACGCAGTATCTT. This codes for CASSLEWGMADTQYL.

A note on this clonotype: It may be a read error: a sequence one base away is much more abundant. This chain links TRBV4-3 with TRBJ2-7, with D unclear. The CDR3 length is 15 residues. V was trimmed by 0 bases and J by 3 bases, leaving 12 bases between them. Germline V gene data show CDR1 as LGHNA and CDR2 as YSLEER. The CDR3 sequence: CASSQEWARSYEQYF. In DNA form, the CDR3 reads TGCGCCAGCAGCCAAGAGTGGGCTAGGAGCTACGAGCAGTACTTC.

In regard to this clonotype: One end of the junction fails to match germline, which may point to a read error. As DNA, the CDR3 is TGTGCCAGCAGCTCATCCGTGGGCAGGGGCCAAGAGCCCCAGTACTTC. It codes for CASSSSVGRGQEPQYF. The chain couples TRBV7-9 to TRBJ2-5; tentatively, D is TRBD1 (6 bases). The CDR3 has 16 residues. Germline V gene sequence: CDR1 SEHNR, CDR2 FQNEAQ (reference sequence).

This clonotype was detected many times. The CDR3 here is CSVEDDRAGAFF. The DNA for the CDR3 is TGCAGCGTTGAAGACGACAGGGCTGGAGCTTTCTTT. The V gene is TRBV29-1, the J gene TRBJ1-1; 7 bases agree with TRBD1. After removal of 0 bases from V and 10 bases from J, the junction contained 5 bases not matched to a gene. The germline gives CDR1 SQVTM, CDR2 ANQGSEA. The length of the CDR3 is 12 residues.

In its sample, this clonotype was seen a few times. This chain links TRBV4-3 with TRBJ2-5; 14 nucleotides align to TRBD2. This CDR3 is 19 amino acids long. Looked up from germline, CDR1 is LGHNA and CDR2 is YSLEER. V lost 0 bases and J lost 2; bases outside the gene matches: 8. CDR3 region: CASSQDFIGLAGGQETQYF. In nucleotides, the CDR3 is TGCGCCAGCAGCCAAGATTTTATAGGACTAGCGGGAGGACAAGAGACCCAGTACTTC.

This chain joins TRBV15 and TRBJ1-4; 10 positions match TRBD1. The CDR3 has 18 residues. Germline loops: CDR1 LNHNV, CDR2 YYDKDF (reference sequence). Trimming removed 3 bases from V and 7 bases from J; junction bases left unmatched: 14. The chain's CDR3 is CATSRPLDRGDPTEKLFF. The CDR3, as DNA: TGTGCCACCAGCAGGCCACTGGACAGGGGGGATCCTACTGAAAAACTGTTTTTT.

This chain connects TRBV24-1 to TRBJ2-1; D tentatively fits TRBD1 or TRBD2 (5 bases each). V was clipped by 3 bases and J by 0 bases, with 17 bases between them. CDR1 and CDR2 (germline): KGHDR, SFDVKD. The CDR3 runs to 18 residues. The CDR3 nucleotides read TGTGCCACCAGTGATGTAAAAACCGGGACCAGCTCCTACAATGAGCAGTTCTTC. Its translation: CATSDVKTGTSSYNEQFF.

This clonotype was found a few times. The genes are TRBV20-1 and TRBJ2-5; 9 bases align to TRBD1. Germline V CDR1 and CDR2: DFQATT, SNEGSKA (reference sequence). The J segment lost 0 bases and the V segment lost 5 bases, leaving 4 bases of the junction unmatched. This CDR3 comprises 14 residues. The CDR3 reads CSAPQGANQETQYF. In DNA, the CDR3 is TGCAGTGCTCCACAGGGGGCCAACCAAGAGACCCAGTACTTC.

The chain is built from TRBV14 and TRBJ2-7, with D perhaps matching TRBD1 (7 bases). Trimming removed 5 bases at V and 5 bases at J, with 16 bases between. The CDR3 totals 14 residues. CDR1 is SGHDN and CDR2 is FVKESK in the germline V gene. DNA for the CDR3: TGTGCCAGCAGCTTCAGGGGGGCCTTAGACGAGCAGTACTTC. Translating it yields CASSFRGALDEQYF.

This clonotype was detected ten times or more. V is TRBV7-2 and J is TRBJ1-5; D is undetermined. The CDR3 length is 13 residues. V lost 5 bases and J lost 3, with 8 bases in between. Germline CDR1 is SGHTA and CDR2 is FQGNSA. The CDR3, as DNA: TGTGCCAGCAGCCCGATACACAATCAGCCCCAGCATTTT. This sequence encodes CASSPIHNQPQHF.